This record looks at one T cell receptor (beta chain) sequence and its context. Its antigen is currently unknown. The source of the sample is a study of CD8 T cells in ankylosing spondylitis. Findings and caveats of the study: Certain motif variants had earlier appeared in reactive arthritis synovial fluid and blood.

The CDR3 runs to 13 residues. Trimming cost V 3 bases and J 5 bases; bases outside gene matches: 3. Per germline, CDR1 MNHNS and CDR2 SASEGT. TCRdb re-derived calls from the 5' RACE reads in MiXCR, one entry per CDR3 protein. This sample carries around 320,000 distinct CDR3 sequences, around 21% of them seen once, and the ten largest clones take 3.5%. The chain couples TRBV6-1 to TRBJ2-5; 7 nucleotides line up with TRBD1. The sequencing sample was made of blood, either unsorted or a sorted T cell fraction (not recorded which). The TCR sequence derives from a female donor with ankylosing spondylitis or in good health (not recorded which). CDR3 sequence: CASSETGWETQYF. In DNA, the CDR3 is TGTGCCAGCAGTGAGACAGGGTGGGAGACCCAGTACTTC.